This T cell receptor (beta chain) appears in the sequencing data of a study of CD8+ T cells in alopecia areata (dated by TCRdb to 2016 to 2019). As for the study more broadly: Treated patients were enrolled in an open-label pilot trial of oral tofacitinib, 5 to 10 mg twice daily, for moderate-to-severe alopecia areata. Patients received tofacitinib for 6 to 18 months and were then followed off drug for 6 months to check for delayed response and recurrence. The study used high-throughput TCRbeta sequencing to examine T cell clonal expansion in alopecia areata, in both the C3H/HeJ mouse model and human patients. Scalp tissue and sorted CD4+ and CD8+ peripheral blood T cells from patchy and totalis/universalis alopecia areata patients and from healthy controls were covered by human TCRbeta sequencing. Biopsies were taken from tofacitinib-treated patients at baseline and at 4 and 24 weeks of treatment, and a later scalp biopsy was taken in several of the tofacitinib-treated patients. Clonality in the scalp was compared among normal scalp (n=4), patchy alopecia areata scalp (n=8), and alopecia totalis/universalis scalp (n=8). RNA was extracted with the PAXgene miRNA kit for fixed scalp, the miRNeasy kit for PBMCs, and the RNeasy kit for mouse skin. immunoSEQ multiplex PCR using 35 Vbeta forward primers and 13 Jbeta reverse primers was used to amplify TCRbeta CDR3 regions. Study-level results and caveats: Lesional scalp, especially in alopecia totalis/universalis, showed higher clonality and more expanded CD8+ clones than normal scalp, suggesting antigenic drive. Shared TCR sequences between patients were less evident than in mice, which may be partly attributable to HLA diversity in the patient population. Scalp TCR repertoire analysis is complicated because resident alphabeta T cells in normal human skin are also sequenced, whereas mouse skin is dominated by gammadelta T cells.

The germline V gene yields SGHRS for CDR1 and YFSETQ for CDR2. Taken from cysteine to phenylalanine, the CDR3 has 14 residues. The read is trimmed to its CDR3 DNA, 42 bases read in frame from base 1. The trim is 4 bases for V and 4 bases for J, with a gap of 12 bases between the germline ends. The time point label here, explained by the study, means: baseline before oral tofacitinib. From alopecia areata patients, peripheral blood was collected along with lesional scalp punch biopsies. After PBMCs were isolated by density centrifugation and stained for CD3, CD4 and CD8, a FACSAria was used to sort CD4+ and CD8+ T cells. Receptors were amplified or captured by the immunoSEQ multiplex PCR assay. RNA was extracted from all samples and reverse transcribed into cDNA as template for TCR sequencing. SuperScript III was used for first-strand cDNA synthesis, primed with a 2:1 mix of oligo-dT and random hexamers. A synthetic immune receptor repertoire was used to assess amplification bias, and residual bias was removed computationally. From the authors' description of their analysis: Raw reads were preprocessed to remove errors, and CDR3 was defined according to IMGT conventions as the region from the conserved cysteine to phenylalanine. Clonality was computed as 1 minus the Shannon entropy, with the entropy normalized by log2 of the number of productive unique TCRs. Whether each scalp clone was CD4 or CD8 was inferred by checking scalp TCRbeta sequences against the CD4 and CD8 repertoires from sorted blood. Held by TCRdb, this immuneACCESS table contains in-frame sequences only and omits some clones. Under half of the omission traces to an unresolved V gene where checked; the cause of the rest is unknown. Clone size and the V and J calls come from that table; the DNA yielded D and trimming. The sample table holds about 190,000 clones, of which over 50% were seen once. The top ten hold roughly 14% of the sample.

On this clone: The antigen it recognizes is unknown. Within one base of it there is no much larger clone, and no base qualities were kept.

This receptor chain uses TRBV5-1 and TRBJ1-5; no confident D gene assignment can be made. This receptor was taken from a human donor with alopecia areata. The sequenced sample was CD4+ T cells sorted from blood, obtained at week 0. In nucleotides, the sequence is TGCGCCAGCAGCCCGGACTCCCAGAATCAGCCCCAGCATTTT. This yields the protein CASSPDSQNQPQHF.